The T cell receptor (beta chain) under discussion was sequenced for a study of cytomegalovirus exposure and HLA in healthy donors. Study-level points and caveats: A few of the chains that were CMV-associated were confirmed in vitro to be specific for CMV antigens.

A word on this clone: What it binds is unknown.

The V end was cut by 2 bases, the J end by 5 bases, with 9 bases between. The CDR3 consists of 13 residues. Germline CDR1 is MNHEY and CDR2 is SMNVEV (reference sequence). A multiplex PCR was run with 60 Vbeta primers and 13 Jbeta primers. The method was immunoSEQ multiplex PCR; TCRdb's version includes in-frame clones alone and lacks a portion of them. The sample totals roughly 120,000 clones. The chain joins TRBV27 to TRBJ1-1; weak D call: TRBD1 (5 bases). The sequenced sample consisted of PBMCs. The sequence derives from a man aged 25-45 years in good health and CMV-seronegative. The CDR3 spells CASSLQEGTEAFF. In DNA, the CDR3 is TGTGCCAGCAGTTTACAGGAGGGGACTGAAGCTTTCTTT.